Here is one T cell receptor beta chain with its context. What it binds is unknown. This entry is derived from a study of T cell responses to AZD1222 COVID-19 vaccine. Findings and caveats of the study: Mapped onto spike, vaccine-associated CD4 TCRs spanned it and were dominant at 160-218 and 743-854. Repertoires were obtained only post-peak T cell response. There were mostly white British donors and more females than males, and clonal diversity was possibly underestimated.

Sequencing used immunoSEQ multiplex PCR; TCRdb keeps in-frame clones, though not all of them. The table includes some 150,000 clones, around 93% detected once. Germline lookup yields CDR1 SGHTS and CDR2 YDEGEE. The CDR3 runs to 15 residues. Trimming stripped 4 bases from V and 0 bases from J, with 11 bases between. The source material was peripheral blood, sampled 28 days after the second AZD1222 dose. This receptor was taken from an adult who received the AZD1222 COVID-19 vaccine. The chain joins TRBV5-8 to TRBJ1-5; D might be TRBD1 (6 bases). CDR3 coding DNA: TGTGCCAGCAGCCAAGGACAGTATAGCAATCAGCCCCAGCATTTT. As protein: CASSQGQYSNQPQHF.